The clone carrying this T cell receptor (beta chain) was recorded once. The antigen remains unidentified. The length of the CDR3 is 19 residues. Germline V lookup: CDR1 SGHRS, CDR2 YFSETQ. Trimming left V 4 bases short and J 0 bases short, with 22 bases between. Repertoires were generated with immunoSEQ multiplex PCR, while TCRdb's copy carries only in-frame clones and drops some. The sample includes more than 150,000 clones, approximately 90% of them seen just once. The data belong to a study of T cell responses to AZD1222 COVID-19 vaccine. Whole-study results and caveats: The study found Spike-specific TCR breadth and depth rose after two AZD1222 doses.

The source of this sequence is an adult in good health. Specimen: peripheral blood, collected on day 0 of AZD1222 vaccination. The rearrangement uses TRBV5-1 and TRBJ2-2; D is perhaps TRBD2 (6 bases). CDR3 sequence: CASSVKPRAAGSNTGELFF. CDR3 bases: TGCGCCAGCAGCGTCAAACCAAGGGCGGCGGGATCGAACACCGGGGAGCTGTTTTTT.